The sequence of this TCR beta chain was determined in a study of blood T cell repertoires in COVID-19. Study in general: Italy, Spain and the United States were the sources of the convalescent and acute COVID-19 samples. In each case, the material was cDNA or gDNA derived from T cells, B-cell-depleted T cells, or PBMCs.

The CDR3 length is 18 residues. The V and J ends lost 0 bases and 4 bases, in that order; junction bases with no gene match: 13. CDR1 and CDR2 (germline): SGDLS, YYNGEE. The authors' processing: Reference gene primers were amplified, and this amplification served to estimate nucleated cell counts. Data came from immunoSEQ multiplex PCR; TCRdb stores just in-frame clones and leaves some out. The V and J calls and clone size were taken over from that table, and D and trimming were inferred from the DNA. The sample lists roughly 290,000 clones, approximately 86% occurring once. Seattle patients were enrolled during active infection and followed longitudinally.

The sequencing input was peripheral blood. The receptor was isolated from a human donor with COVID-19, enrolled during active disease. The donor label of this sample is uncertain. V is TRBV9 and J is TRBJ1-2; TRBD1 matches at 9 bases. Written as DNA, the CDR3 is TGTGCCAGCAGCGTAGTACGGTGGGGGGACAGGGCTACCTATGGCTACACCTTC. As protein: CASSVVRWGDRATYGYTF.